Included here is one T cell receptor (beta chain) sequence, with context. Its antigen is not identified. TCRdb recomputed calls from the 5' RACE reads with MiXCR, one row per CDR3 protein. The table lists 450,000 to 550,000 distinct CDR3 sequences, 5.3% of them singletons, with around 3.5% in the top ten. These data come from a study of CD8 T cells in ankylosing spondylitis. Study-wide results and caveats: Made up of about eight highly homologous variants, a TCR beta motif appeared characteristic of ankylosing spondylitis blood.

CDR1 is SGHAT and CDR2 is FQNNGV in the germline V gene. The CDR3 has 15 amino acids. Trimming left V 1 base short and J 3 bases short, with 13 bases between. This clonotype was sampled from a male donor with ankylosing spondylitis. Sequencing was done on a sample of blood, either unsorted or a sorted T cell fraction (not recorded which). V is TRBV11-2 and J is TRBJ2-7; D is possibly TRBD2 (6 bases). CDR3 nucleotide sequence: TGTGCCAGCAGCTTAGGGCCCCCCGGGGGCTACGAGCAGTACTTC. As protein: CASSLGPPGGYEQYF.